This T cell receptor (beta chain) comes out of a study of blood T cell repertoires in COVID-19. Authors' processing steps: Estimates of nucleated cell counts were drawn from the amplification of reference gene primers. Assay: immunoSEQ multiplex PCR; the TCRdb copy retains only in-frame clones and omits some. V, J and clone size derive from that table, while D and trimming were established from the DNA sequence. This sample carries 200,000 to 250,000 clones, about 88% of them seen once, and the ten largest clones take less than 3.5%. Germline V gene lookup returns CDR1 SGDLS and CDR2 YYNGEE. After removal of 0 bases from V and 4 bases from J, the junction contained 5 bases not matched to a gene. CDR3 length: 15 amino acids.

The sequenced sample was peripheral blood. The receptor's source is a woman aged 55-70 years with acute or convalescent COVID-19. The chain carries TRBV9 and TRBJ2-5, with TRBD2 matching over 8 bases. The CDR3 DNA sequence: TGTGCCAGCAGCGTAGTTGGGACTAGTATAGAGACCCAGTACTTC. It specifies CASSVVGTSIETQYF. Supplemented by reference TRBV9 and TRBJ2-5, the full variable domain reads DSGVTQTPKHLITATGQRVTLRCSPRSGDLSVYWYQQSLDQGLQFLIQYYNGEERAKGNILERFSAQQFPDLHSELNLSSLELGDSALYFCASSVVGTSIETQYFGPGTRLLVL.